This TCR beta chain was retrieved from a study of cytomegalovirus exposure and HLA in healthy donors. Study overall: Findings of an earlier analysis included 117 million unique TCR beta sequences from roughly 200 million T cells.

Notes on this clone: Its antigen is currently unknown.

Trimming left V 3 bases short and J 0 bases short, with 8 bases between. The CDR3 sequence is 14 residues long. Germline V gene sequence: CDR1 SGHTA, CDR2 FQGNSA. Study observations and caveats: Several of the most significant clusters were apparently associated with common viral pathogens in a later analysis. Analysis was performed later, and it showed HLA-associated TCR beta chains to be more clonally expanded than equally common others.

A multiplex PCR was run with 60 Vbeta primers and 13 Jbeta primers. The repertoire was sequenced with immunoSEQ multiplex PCR; TCRdb's copy has only in-frame clones and lacks some. This sample has under 100,000 clones; roughly 64% occur once, and the top ten carry approximately 15%. The specimen was PBMCs. The chain combines TRBV7-2 with TRBJ1-2; no firm D call. The source is a woman aged 35 to 49 in good health and CMV-seropositive. The DNA for the CDR3 is TGTGCCAGCAGCTTGGGCAGAACTAACTATGGCTACACCTTC. It translates to CASSLGRTNYGYTF.